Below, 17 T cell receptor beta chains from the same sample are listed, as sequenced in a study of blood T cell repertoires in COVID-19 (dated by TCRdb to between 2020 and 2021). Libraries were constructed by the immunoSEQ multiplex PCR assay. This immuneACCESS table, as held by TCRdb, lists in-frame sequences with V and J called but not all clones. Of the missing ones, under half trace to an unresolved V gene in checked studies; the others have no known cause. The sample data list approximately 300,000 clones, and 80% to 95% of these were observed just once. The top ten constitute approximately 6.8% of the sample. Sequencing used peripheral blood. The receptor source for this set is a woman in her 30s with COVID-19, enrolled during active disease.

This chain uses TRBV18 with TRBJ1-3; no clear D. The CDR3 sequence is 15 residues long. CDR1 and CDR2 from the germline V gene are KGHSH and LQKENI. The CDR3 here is CATHGEAVSGNTIYF. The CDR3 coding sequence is TGTGCGACGCACGGAGAGGCTGTCTCTGGAAACACCATATATTTT.

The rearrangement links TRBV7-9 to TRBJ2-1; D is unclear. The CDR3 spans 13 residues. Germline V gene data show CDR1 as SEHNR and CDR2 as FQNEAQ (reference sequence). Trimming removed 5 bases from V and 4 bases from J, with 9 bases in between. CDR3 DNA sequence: TGTGCCAGCAGCCCTAACCATTACAATGAGCAGTTCTTC. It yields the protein CASSPNHYNEQFF. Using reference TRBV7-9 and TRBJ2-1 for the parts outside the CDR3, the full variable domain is DTGVSQNPRHKITKRGQNVTFRCDPISEHNRLYWYRQTLGQGPEFLTYFQNEAQLEKSRLLSDRFSAERPKGSFSTLEIQRTEQGDSAMYLCASSPNHYNEQFFGPGTRLTVL.

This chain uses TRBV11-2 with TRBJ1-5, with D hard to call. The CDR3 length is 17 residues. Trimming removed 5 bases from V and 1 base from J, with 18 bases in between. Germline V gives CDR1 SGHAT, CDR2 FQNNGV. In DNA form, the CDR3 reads TGTGCCAGCAGCCCCCCTCCGCGATCGAAGAGCAATCAGCCCCAGCATTTT. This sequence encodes CASSPPPRSKSNQPQHF.

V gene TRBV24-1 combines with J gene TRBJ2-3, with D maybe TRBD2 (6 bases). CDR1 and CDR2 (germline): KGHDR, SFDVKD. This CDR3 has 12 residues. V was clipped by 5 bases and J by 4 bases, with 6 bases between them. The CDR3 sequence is CATSAGADTQYF. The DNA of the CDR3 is TGTGCCACCAGTGCGGGGGCAGATACGCAGTATTTT.

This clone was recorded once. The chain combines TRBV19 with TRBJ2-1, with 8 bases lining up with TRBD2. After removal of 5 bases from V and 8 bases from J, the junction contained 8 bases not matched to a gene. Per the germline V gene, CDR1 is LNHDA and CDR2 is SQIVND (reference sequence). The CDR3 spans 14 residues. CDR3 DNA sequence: TGTGCCAGTAGTGGGGGACTAGGATTCGATGAGCAGTTCTTC. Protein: CASSGGLGFDEQFF.

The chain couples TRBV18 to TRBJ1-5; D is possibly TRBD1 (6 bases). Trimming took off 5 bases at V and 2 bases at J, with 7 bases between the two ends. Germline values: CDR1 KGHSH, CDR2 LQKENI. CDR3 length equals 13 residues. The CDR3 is CASSEGGNQPQHF. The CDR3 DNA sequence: TGTGCCAGCTCAGAGGGGGGCAATCAGCCCCAGCATTTT.

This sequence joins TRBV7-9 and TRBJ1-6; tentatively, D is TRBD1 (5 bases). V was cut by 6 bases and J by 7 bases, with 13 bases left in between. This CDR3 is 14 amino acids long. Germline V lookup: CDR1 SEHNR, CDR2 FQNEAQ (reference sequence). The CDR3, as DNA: TGTGCCAGCAGACATGGGGGGGACAATTCACCCCTCCACTTT. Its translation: CASRHGGDNSPLHF.

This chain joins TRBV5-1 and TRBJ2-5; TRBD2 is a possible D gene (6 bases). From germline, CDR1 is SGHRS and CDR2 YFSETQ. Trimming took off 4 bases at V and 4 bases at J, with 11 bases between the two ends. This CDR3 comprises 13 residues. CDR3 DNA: TGCGCCAGCAGCCGGGGACTGGCAGAGACCCAGTACTTC. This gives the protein CASSRGLAETQYF. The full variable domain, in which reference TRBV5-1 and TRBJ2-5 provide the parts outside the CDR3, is KAGVTQTPRYLIKTRGQQVTLSCSPISGHRSVSWYQQTPGQGLQFLFEYFSETQRNKGNFPGRFSGRQFSNSRSEMNVSTLELGDSALYLCASSRGLAETQYFGPGTRLLVL.

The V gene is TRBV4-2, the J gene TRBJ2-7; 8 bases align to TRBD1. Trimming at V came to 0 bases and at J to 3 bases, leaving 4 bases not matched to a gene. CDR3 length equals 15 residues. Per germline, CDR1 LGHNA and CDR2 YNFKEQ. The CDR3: CASSQDPTGGYEQYF. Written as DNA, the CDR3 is TGTGCCAGCAGCCAAGACCCTACAGGGGGCTACGAGCAGTACTTC.

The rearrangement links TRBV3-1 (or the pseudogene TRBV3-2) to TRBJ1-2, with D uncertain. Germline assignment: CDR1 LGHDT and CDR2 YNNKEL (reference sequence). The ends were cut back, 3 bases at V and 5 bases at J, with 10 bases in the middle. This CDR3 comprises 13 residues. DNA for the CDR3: TGTGCCAGCAGCCAGGCCCCTTCGTATGGCTACACCTTC. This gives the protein CASSQAPSYGYTF.

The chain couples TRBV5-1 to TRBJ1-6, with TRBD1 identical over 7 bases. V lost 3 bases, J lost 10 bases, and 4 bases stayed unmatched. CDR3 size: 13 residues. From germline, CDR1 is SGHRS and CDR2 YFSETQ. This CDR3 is CASSSDRESPLHF. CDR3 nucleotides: TGCGCCAGCAGCTCCGACAGGGAATCACCCCTCCACTTT.

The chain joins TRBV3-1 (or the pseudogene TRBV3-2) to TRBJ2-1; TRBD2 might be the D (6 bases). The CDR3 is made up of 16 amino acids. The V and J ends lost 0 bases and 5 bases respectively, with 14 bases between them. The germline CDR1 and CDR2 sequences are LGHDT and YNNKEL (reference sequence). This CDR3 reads CASSQEGWTTNNEQFF. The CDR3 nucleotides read TGTGCCAGCAGCCAAGAGGGTTGGACTACCAACAATGAGCAGTTCTTC.

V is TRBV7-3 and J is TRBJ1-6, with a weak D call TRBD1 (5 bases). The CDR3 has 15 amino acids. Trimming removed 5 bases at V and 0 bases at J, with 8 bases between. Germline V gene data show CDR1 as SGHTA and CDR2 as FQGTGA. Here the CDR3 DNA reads TGTGCCAGCAGCCGGCAGGGCTCCTATAATTCACCCCTCCACTTT. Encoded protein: CASSRQGSYNSPLHF.

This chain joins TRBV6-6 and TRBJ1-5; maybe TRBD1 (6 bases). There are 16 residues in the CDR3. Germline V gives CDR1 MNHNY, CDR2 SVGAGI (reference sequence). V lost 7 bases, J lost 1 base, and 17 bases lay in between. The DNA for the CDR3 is TGTGCCAGCACCTCACAGGGAACGGTGAGCAATCAGCCCCAGCATTTT. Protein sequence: CASTSQGTVSNQPQHF.

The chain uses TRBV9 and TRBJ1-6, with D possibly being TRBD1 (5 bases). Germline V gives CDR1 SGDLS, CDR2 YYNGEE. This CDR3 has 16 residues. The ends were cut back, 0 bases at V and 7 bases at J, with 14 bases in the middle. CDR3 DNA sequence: TGTGCCAGCAGCGTAGCGGAGGGGACGAGGAATTCACCCCTCCACTTT. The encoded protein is CASSVAEGTRNSPLHF.

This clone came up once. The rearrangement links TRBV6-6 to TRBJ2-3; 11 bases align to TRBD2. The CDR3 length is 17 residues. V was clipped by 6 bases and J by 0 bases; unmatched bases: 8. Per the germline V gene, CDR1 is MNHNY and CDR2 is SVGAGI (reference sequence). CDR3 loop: CASSRATSGTSTDTQYF. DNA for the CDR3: TGTGCCAGCAGCCGAGCGACTAGCGGGACTAGCACAGATACGCAGTATTTT.

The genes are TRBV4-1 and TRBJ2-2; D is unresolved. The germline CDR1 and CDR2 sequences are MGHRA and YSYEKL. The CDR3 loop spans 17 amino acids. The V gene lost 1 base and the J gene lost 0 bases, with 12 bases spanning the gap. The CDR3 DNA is TGCGCCAGCAGCCAAGTAATCGCGGCTGCGAACACCGGGGAGCTGTTTTTT. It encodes CASSQVIAAANTGELFF.